This TCR beta chain was recorded in a study of blood T cells in healthy people across ages. Then a second PCR, running roughly 7 to 12 cycles, was carried out with a sample-barcoded 5' primer and a J-beta primer mix. TCRdb re-called the 5' RACE reads through MiXCR, storing one row per CDR3 protein. The table records fewer than 800,000 distinct CDR3 sequences, just under 25% of them present only once. Germline assignment: CDR1 MNHEY and CDR2 SVGEGT. This CDR3 contains 14 residues. The sample was also linked to a second study, of T cells of mothers and their children.

This receptor was identified in a boy between 10 and 17 years old in good health. The sample comprised blood. The chain links TRBV6-2 or TRBV6-3 to TRBJ2-5, with 7 positions matching TRBD2. Judging by the DNA end, TRBJ2-1 fits better; the J call may be wrong. CDR3 amino acids: CASELRGGYNEQFF. Here the CDR3 DNA reads TGTGCCAGCGAGCTGCGCGGGGGCTACAATGAGCAGTTCTTC.